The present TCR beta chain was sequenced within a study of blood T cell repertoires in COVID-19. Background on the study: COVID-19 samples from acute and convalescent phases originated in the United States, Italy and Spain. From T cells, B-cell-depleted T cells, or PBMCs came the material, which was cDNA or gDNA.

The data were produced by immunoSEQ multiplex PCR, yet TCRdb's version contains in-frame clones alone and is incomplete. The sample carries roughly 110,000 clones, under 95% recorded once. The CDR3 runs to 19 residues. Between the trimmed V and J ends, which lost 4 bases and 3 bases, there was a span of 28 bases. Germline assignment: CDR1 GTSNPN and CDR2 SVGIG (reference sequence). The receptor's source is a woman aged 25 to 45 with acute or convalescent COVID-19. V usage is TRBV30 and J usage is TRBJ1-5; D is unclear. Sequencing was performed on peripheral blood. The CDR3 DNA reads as TGTGCCTGGATTCAGGTACCACCAACTATGGGGAGAGTCAATCAGCCCCAGCATTTT. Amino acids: CAWIQVPPTMGRVNQPQHF.